These 3 T cell receptor beta chains were sequenced from one sample in a study of molecular identifiers for immune sequencing clone quantification. TCRdb ran MiXCR on the PCR reads and lists one entry per CDR3 protein. This sample has more than 450,000 distinct CDR3 sequences, with about a quarter found just once. Sequencing was carried out using naive CD8+ T cells from blood, with Jurkat cell RNA spiked in. Described subset: FACS-sorted CD8+CD4-CCR7+CD45RA+ naive T cells. These receptors were obtained from a human donor in good health. Some libraries in this study had Jurkat cell RNA spiked in.

This clonotype was observed a handful of times. The V gene is TRBV19, the J gene TRBJ2-7; 8 bases map to TRBD1. The CDR3 has 14 amino acids. Per germline, CDR1 LNHDA and CDR2 SQIVND (reference sequence). V lost 2 bases to trimming and J lost 2 bases; unmatched junction nucleotides: 2. CDR3 nucleotides: TGTGCCAGTAGTATAACAGGGGGTCCCTACGAGCAGTACTTC. This codes for CASSITGGPYEQYF.

Concerning this clonotype: A single base separates this from a much larger clone, so it may be a read error. The V and J genes are TRBV4-3 and TRBJ2-7, with D perhaps matching TRBD2 (5 bases). This CDR3 comprises 14 residues. The germline V gene has CDR1 LGHNA and CDR2 YSLEER. The V end lost 3 bases, the J end lost 0 bases, and 9 bases lay between the germline ends. The CDR3 DNA reads as TGCGCCAGCAGCCACGGGGTTAACTCCTACGAGCAGTACTTC. Encoded protein: CASSHGVNSYEQYF.

This clonotype was observed a few times. CDR3 coding DNA: TGTGCCAACGGGGAGGACCCCTCCTACAATGAGCAGTTCTTC. It yields the protein CANGEDPSYNEQFF. V usage is TRBV7-9 and J usage is TRBJ2-1, with D maybe TRBD2 (6 bases). V was cut by 10 bases and J by 0 bases, with 13 bases left in between. Per germline, CDR1 SEHNR and CDR2 FQNEAQ (reference sequence). The CDR3 extends over 14 amino acids.